This TCR beta chain was observed in a study of T cells after yellow fever vaccination. On the study more broadly: Low-cell-number fractions underwent preparation using SMART-Seq v4 Ultra Low Input.

CDR3 length: 15 residues. V gave up 3 bases and J gave up 9 bases, with 20 bases separating them. This clonotype was seen a few times. TCRdb re-called the 5' RACE reads through MiXCR, storing one row per CDR3 protein. The sample comprises some 340,000 distinct CDR3 sequences, approximately 11% of which are singletons, and approximately 3.3% rests with the top ten. The chain couples TRBV12-3 or TRBV12-4 to TRBJ2-5; TRBD2 is a possible D gene (5 bases). The receptor comes from a man younger than 35 who received the YFV17D yellow fever vaccine. The starting material was CD4+ T cells sorted from PBMCs, obtained 45 days after the yellow fever booster vaccination. The CDR3 sequence: CASSFLRTRGGAQYF. DNA of the CDR3: TGTGCCAGCAGTTTTTTACGCACCCGGGGTGGGGCCCAGTACTTC.